A selection of T cell receptor beta chains follows, all from one sample in a study of blood T cells in healthy people across ages. TCRdb processed the 5' RACE reads anew with MiXCR; each CDR3 protein has one entry. The data show around 1,000,000 distinct CDR3 sequences, 35% to 40% seen once. The sequenced material came from blood. The receptors shown here come from a man in his late teens or twenties in good health. Both conserved end residues are part of each CDR3. D genes are given only for firm matches. Rows may omit the clone size; those that give it use once, few, many or a size class.

D: TRBD2; V: TRBV20-1; J: TRBJ2-5; size: .; CDR3: CSARKRGSQETQYF; DNA: TGCAGTGCTAGAAAGCGGGGCAGCCAAGAGACCCAGTACTTC
D: .; V: TRBV19; J: TRBJ2-5; size: few; CDR3: CASSDQKQETQYF; DNA: TGTGCCAGTAGTGATCAGAAGCAAGAGACCCAGTACTTC
D: .; V: TRBV7-7; J: TRBJ2-1; size: few; CDR3: CASSLGASNEQFF; DNA: TGTGCTAGCAGCTTAGGGGCTAGCAATGAGCAGTTCTTC
D: .; V: TRBV20-1; J: TRBJ1-4; size: few; CDR3: CSAPVGKAEKLFF; DNA: TGCAGTGCTCCCGTAGGGAAGGCGGAAAAACTGTTTTTT
D: .; V: TRBV3-1; J: TRBJ1-2; size: .; CDR3: CASSQGRTVSDYGYTF; DNA: TGTGCCAGCAGCCAAGGGAGGACCGTGAGTGACTATGGCTACACCTTC
D: .; V: TRBV4-2; J: TRBJ1-2; size: few; CDR3: CASSQDFTKALYGYTF; DNA: TGTGCCAGCAGCCAAGATTTCACCAAGGCCCTTTATGGCTACACCTTC
D: .; V: TRBV3-1; J: TRBJ1-1; size: .; CDR3: CASSLWTVGGRNTEAFF; DNA: TGTGCCAGCAGCCTATGGACTGTGGGGGGGAGAAACACTGAAGCTTTCTTT
D: TRBD2; V: TRBV7-6; J: TRBJ2-3; size: few; CDR3: CASSLGPSGGPSGTRYF; DNA: TGTGCCAGCAGCTTAGGCCCTAGCGGGGGGCCTTCGGGTACGCGGTATTTT
D: .; V: TRBV27; J: TRBJ1-1; size: few; CDR3: CAVFIGAEAFF; DNA: TGTGCCGTCTTCATAGGCGCTGAAGCTTTCTTT
D: TRBD2; V: TRBV12-3/TRBV12-4; J: TRBJ2-3; size: .; CDR3: CASSSPLGLAGFPDTQYF; DNA: TGTGCCAGCAGTTCCCCCCTCGGTCTAGCGGGGTTTCCAGATACGCAGTATTTT
D: TRBD1; V: TRBV20-1; J: TRBJ1-5; size: .; CDR3: CSARQGVSNQPQHF; DNA: TGCAGTGCTAGACAGGGGGTTAGCAATCAGCCCCAGCATTTT
D: TRBD1; V: TRBV18; J: TRBJ1-1; size: .; CDR3: CASSKGQGVSTEAFF; DNA: TGTGCCAGCTCAAAGGGGCAGGGGGTTAGCACTGAAGCTTTCTTT
D: .; V: TRBV6-1; J: TRBJ1-1; size: .; CDR3: CASSRTGQNTEAFF; DNA: TGTGCCAGCAGCAGAACAGGGCAGAACACTGAAGCTTTCTTT
D: .; V: TRBV20-1; J: TRBJ1-2; size: .; CDR3: CSASDSSTAYGYTF; DNA: TGCAGTGCTAGCGATAGCTCGACCGCCTATGGCTACACCTTC
D: .; V: TRBV6-5; J: TRBJ2-3; size: few; CDR3: CASSYSGGRRSDTQYF; DNA: TGTGCCAGCAGTTACTCGGGCGGCAGACGATCAGATACGCAGTATTTT
D: TRBD1; V: TRBV6-2/TRBV6-3; J: TRBJ2-7; size: .; CDR3: CASRRFTGGAHNEQYF; DNA: TGTGCCAGCAGGCGCTTTACAGGGGGCGCCCACAATGAGCAGTACTTC
D: TRBD2; V: TRBV27; J: TRBJ2-3; size: .; CDR3: CASSLYTSSGETDTQYF; DNA: TGTGCCAGCAGTCTATATACGTCTAGCGGGGAGACAGATACGCAGTATTTT
D: TRBD1; V: TRBV4-1; J: TRBJ1-1; size: .; CDR3: CASSQNPGGSAQNTEAFF; DNA: TGCGCCAGCAGCCAAAACCCAGGGGGCTCGGCTCAGAACACTGAAGCTTTCTTT
D: .; V: TRBV27; J: TRBJ1-1; size: .; CDR3: CASSLSIQGGTEAFF; DNA: TGTGCCAGCAGTTTATCTATACAGGGAGGGACTGAAGCTTTCTTT
D: .; V: TRBV12-3/TRBV12-4; J: TRBJ1-1; size: few; CDR3: CASSFPDGRDAEAFF; DNA: TGTGCCAGCAGTTTCCCGGACGGAAGGGACGCTGAAGCTTTCTTT
D: .; V: TRBV5-1; J: TRBJ1-1; size: few; CDR3: CASSWVQNTEAFF; DNA: TGCGCCAGCAGCTGGGTACAGAACACTGAAGCTTTCTTT
D: TRBD1; V: TRBV24-1; J: TRBJ1-5; size: few; CDR3: CATSGDRGNQPQHF; DNA: TGTGCCACCAGTGGGGACAGGGGTAATCAGCCCCAGCATTTT
D: .; V: TRBV7-9; J: TRBJ2-7; size: few; CDR3: CASSLDHAKPYEQYF; DNA: TGTGCCAGCAGCTTAGATCACGCAAAACCTTACGAGCAGTACTTC
D: .; V: TRBV11-2; J: TRBJ2-7; size: .; CDR3: CASSLESGAEQYF; DNA: TGTGCCAGCAGCTTAGAGTCAGGAGCCGAGCAGTACTTC
D: TRBD2; V: TRBV2; J: TRBJ2-1; size: few; CDR3: CASLPQGGGWNEQFF; DNA: TGTGCCAGCCTTCCTCAGGGCGGGGGTTGGAATGAGCAGTTCTTC
D: TRBD2; V: TRBV9; J: TRBJ2-3; size: few; CDR3: CASSGTSGNTDTQYF; DNA: TGTGCCAGCAGCGGGACTAGCGGTAACACAGATACGCAGTATTTT
D: TRBD1; V: TRBV15; J: TRBJ2-7; size: few; CDR3: CATSRTTRGYGEQYF; DNA: TGTGCCACCAGCAGAACAACCAGGGGGTATGGCGAGCAGTACTTC
D: .; V: TRBV5-6; J: TRBJ1-2; size: few; CDR3: CASSLTAGTGYTF; DNA: TGTGCCAGCAGCTTAACGGCTGGGACTGGCTACACCTTC
D: .; V: TRBV7-2; J: TRBJ1-1; size: .; CDR3: CASSSMTATEAFF; DNA: TGTGCCAGCAGCTCGATGACAGCCACTGAAGCTTTCTTT
D: TRBD1; V: TRBV12-3/TRBV12-4; J: TRBJ1-2; size: many; CDR3: CASTIPGGFYGYTF; DNA: TGTGCCAGCACGATCCCAGGGGGGTTTTATGGCTACACCTTC
D: .; V: TRBV7-9; J: TRBJ2-3; size: .; CDR3: CASSSSQPALRTDTQYF; DNA: TGTGCCAGCAGCTCTTCACAGCCCGCCCTCCGCACAGATACGCAGTATTTT
D: .; V: TRBV9; J: TRBJ2-3; size: .; CDR3: CASSVDGLSTDTQYF; DNA: TGTGCCAGCAGCGTAGACGGCTTGAGCACAGATACGCAGTATTTT
D: .; V: TRBV6-6; J: TRBJ1-1; size: .; CDR3: CASSYGGKNTEAFF; DNA: TGTGCCAGCAGTTACGGGGGTAAGAACACTGAAGCTTTCTTT
D: .; V: TRBV5-1; J: TRBJ1-2; size: many; CDR3: CASSLDVYGYTF; DNA: TGTGCCAGCAGCTTAGACGTCTATGGCTACACCTTC
D: .; V: TRBV5-1; J: TRBJ1-1; size: .; CDR3: CASSPQGITEAFF; DNA: TGCGCCAGCAGTCCACAGGGCATAACTGAAGCTTTCTTT
D: .; V: TRBV6-1; J: TRBJ1-1; size: .; CDR3: CASSDTGQPLSTEAFF; DNA: TGTGCCAGCAGTGATACAGGACAGCCTTTGAGCACTGAAGCTTTCTTT
D: TRBD1; V: TRBV6-1; J: TRBJ1-2; size: few; CDR3: CASLPRGGQSNYGYTF; DNA: TGTGCCAGCCTACCTAGGGGGGGACAGTCTAACTATGGCTACACCTTC
D: TRBD1; V: TRBV6-5; J: TRBJ2-5; size: few; CDR3: CASSYRQGVEETQYF; DNA: TGTGCCAGCAGTTACAGACAGGGGGTGGAGGAGACCCAGTACTTC
D: .; V: TRBV6-6; J: TRBJ1-1; size: .; CDR3: CASRQVSNTEAFF; DNA: TGTGCCAGCAGACAGGTCTCGAACACTGAAGCTTTCTTT
D: TRBD1; V: TRBV9; J: TRBJ1-1; size: .; CDR3: CASSPRDSEAFF; DNA: TGTGCCAGCAGTCCCCGGGACAGTGAAGCTTTCTTT
D: TRBD2; V: TRBV27; J: TRBJ2-3; size: .; CDR3: CASSLWISGGLDTQYF; DNA: TGTGCCAGCAGTTTATGGATTAGCGGGGGACTAGATACGCAGTATTTT
D: .; V: TRBV29-1; J: TRBJ2-5; size: many; CDR3: CSVQQGGETQYF; DNA: TGCAGCGTTCAACAGGGAGGGGAGACCCAGTACTTC
D: .; V: TRBV4-2; J: TRBJ1-5; size: few; CDR3: CASSQETEIFSNQPQHF; DNA: TGTGCCAGCAGCCAAGAGACAGAAATCTTTAGCAATCAGCCCCAGCATTTT
D: .; V: TRBV4-1; J: TRBJ1-5; size: .; CDR3: CASSQDPEVGQPQHF; DNA: TGCGCCAGCAGCCAAGATCCAGAGGTGGGCCAGCCCCAGCATTTT
D: TRBD1; V: TRBV5-1; J: TRBJ1-1; size: .; CDR3: CASSPSGTEINTEAFF; DNA: TGCGCCAGCAGCCCGTCCGGGACAGAAATAAACACTGAAGCTTTCTTT
D: .; V: TRBV20-1; J: TRBJ1-1; size: few; CDR3: CSSRGSTIEAFF; DNA: TGCAGTTCCCGGGGAAGTACGATTGAAGCTTTCTTT
D: .; V: TRBV6-5; J: TRBJ1-1; size: .; CDR3: CASTHSGGANTEAFF; DNA: TGTGCCAGCACCCACTCGGGGGGAGCGAACACTGAAGCTTTCTTT
D: TRBD1; V: TRBV29-1; J: TRBJ2-2; size: .; CDR3: CSVGDRVNTGELFF; DNA: TGCAGCGTGGGGGACAGAGTGAACACCGGGGAGCTGTTTTTT
D: TRBD1; V: TRBV7-2; J: TRBJ2-3; size: .; CDR3: CASSSDRAYTDTQYF; DNA: TGTGCCAGCAGCTCAGACAGGGCATACACAGATACGCAGTATTTT
D: .; V: TRBV5-5; J: TRBJ1-1; size: .; CDR3: CASSLRGRGATEAFF; DNA: TGTGCCAGCAGCTTGCGAGGCAGGGGAGCCACTGAAGCTTTCTTT